This T cell receptor (beta chain) is drawn from a study of cytomegalovirus exposure and HLA in healthy donors. Details on this clone: The antigen remains unidentified.

In nominal health when sampled, donors likely had unrecorded immune exposures nonetheless. Germline values: CDR1 LNHNV, CDR2 YYDKDF (reference sequence). The CDR3 length is 14 residues. V lost 0 bases to trimming and J lost 8 bases, with 10 bases between them. Primers for the PCR totalled 60 Vbeta and 13 Jbeta. Method: immunoSEQ multiplex PCR; TCRdb's copy keeps in-frame clones and lacks some. Among 240,000 or so clones listed, around 76% were seen once. General study results and limits: As a later analysis showed, a missense DCLRE1C variant was linked to trimming of TCR beta V- and J-genes. Data from an earlier analysis indicated that most TCR beta V segments were productive either about 87% or about 30% of the time. It was reportedly the case that the classifier diagnosed cytomegalovirus status with high specificity and sensitivity.

This sequence originates from a woman aged 40 to 55 in good health and CMV-seropositive. What was sequenced was PBMCs. The genes are TRBV15 and TRBJ1-4, with a weak D call TRBD1 (5 bases). As DNA, the CDR3 is TGTGCCACCAGCAGAGACCAGGGTGGCGAAAAACTGTTTTTT. Translating it yields CATSRDQGGEKLFF.